This TCR beta chain is drawn from a study of cytomegalovirus exposure and HLA in healthy donors. Data came from immunoSEQ multiplex PCR; TCRdb stores just in-frame clones and leaves some out. The sample contains about 200,000 clones, about 81% of which appear only once. Note on this clone: Its target is unknown.

Findings and caveats of the study: According to a subsequent analysis, TCR clusters from the first cohort were inclined to appear together in the 100 to 150 validation repertoires. Some TCR beta chains (roughly 160 of them) were listed as cytomegalovirus-associated. It was reportedly the case that the classifier diagnosed cytomegalovirus status with high specificity and sensitivity.

This TCR derives from a woman aged 25-40 years in good health and CMV-seronegative. Sequencing was performed on PBMCs.

CDR3 coding DNA: TGTGCCAGCAGCCCCGGATCAGGCAGCCCCCAGCATTTT. Protein product: CASSPGSGSPQHF. The chain couples TRBV5-6 to TRBJ1-5; no reliable D call. V was cut by 4 bases and J by 10 bases, with 15 bases left in between. Germline loops: CDR1 SGHDT, CDR2 YYEEEE. This CDR3 is built from 13 residues.